These T cell receptor beta chains were read from a single sample in a study of blood T cell repertoires in COVID-19. The data were produced by immunoSEQ multiplex PCR, yet TCRdb's version contains in-frame clones alone and is incomplete. The sample consists of about 250,000 clones, roughly 85% of them appearing once. Sequencing was performed on PBMCs or T cells enriched from blood (not recorded which). The receptor source for this set is a woman in her forties or fifties with acute COVID-19. Both conserved end residues are part of each CDR3. Fields, in order: CDR3 length, J gene, V gene, CDR3 protein.

14	TRBJ1-3	TRBV5-1	CASSLGDSGNTIYF
14	TRBJ2-5	TRBV10-3	CAISVLADQETQYF
13	TRBJ2-1	TRBV30	CAWGGWQGHEQFF
17	TRBJ1-3	TRBV7-9	CASSLLGAVSSGNTIYF
15	TRBJ2-1	TRBV27	CASSPRSGVYNEQFF
13	TRBJ1-1	TRBV19	CASSMERYTEAFF
15	TRBJ1-3	TRBV11-2	CASSLGQGTGNTIYF
17	TRBJ1-3	TRBV4-3	CASSRARGKIAGNTIYF
14	TRBJ2-3	TRBV5-8	CARSIGQGGDTQYF
13	TRBJ2-1	TRBV9	CASSVRDLGEQFF
14	TRBJ2-1	TRBV18	CASSPGDRGREQFF
15	TRBJ1-1	TRBV11-2	CASSSMDQGITEAFF
14	TRBJ1-2	TRBV11-2	CASSQWGVNYGYTF
19	TRBJ1-5	TRBV10-1	CASSEKARSLRIVYQPQHF
15	TRBJ1-4	TRBV10-3	CAISETGATNEKLFF
14	TRBJ1-6	TRBV19	CASSTGTYNSPLHF
16	TRBJ2-3	TRBV30	CAFDSDRAGATDTQYF
16	TRBJ1-3	TRBV9	CASSVEGAGPGNTIYF
13	TRBJ2-4	TRBV19	CASSGSGKNIQYF
18	TRBJ2-3	TRBV6-2/TRBV6-3	CASSFTTSETASTDTQYF
14	TRBJ1-5	TRBV7-9	CASSPLGPGQPQHF
15	TRBJ1-5	TRBV30	CAWSPEAISYRPQHF
15	TRBJ1-5	TRBV18	CASSPGPAGNQPQHF
15	TRBJ1-1	TRBV30	CAWTSKQGLNTEAFF
15	TRBJ2-2	TRBV30	CAWSALGGRAGELFF
15	TRBJ1-1	TRBV18	CASSPGTGGFTEAFF
14	TRBJ1-1	TRBV29-1	CSVEFQRADTEAFF
11	TRBJ2-2	TRBV24-1	CATSRGGELFF
17	TRBJ2-3	TRBV18	CASSPPQAGGPRDTQYF